This T cell receptor beta chain stems from a study of blood T cells in healthy people across ages. The use of a sample-barcoded 5' primer and a J-beta primer mix characterized a second PCR of about 7 to 12 cycles. All cDNA molecules were each tagged by a template-switch adaptor with 12 random nucleotides. Via MiXCR, TCRdb re-called the 5' RACE reads, giving one row per CDR3 protein. The sample has 850,000 to 1,000,000 distinct CDR3 sequences, roughly half seen once. The V gene's germline CDR1 is DFQATT and CDR2 SNEGSKA (reference sequence). The CDR3 contains 14 residues. The V and J ends lost 3 bases and 9 bases respectively, with 18 bases between them.

The clonotype comes from a woman between 55 and 75 years old in good health. V usage is TRBV20-1 and J usage is TRBJ1-5; D may be TRBD1 (5 bases). Sequencing was done on a sample of blood. The CDR3 spells CSARGDGIFPPQHF. In DNA, the CDR3 is TGCAGTGCTAGGGGGGACGGCATATTTCCGCCCCAGCATTTT.